The T cell receptor (beta chain) under discussion was sequenced for a study of preoperative IRX-2 immunotherapy in early breast cancer. Described treatment: preoperative locoregional IRX-2 cytokine immunotherapy. Patients received preoperative, locoregional IRX-2 cytokine immunotherapy in a phase Ib study. The CDR3 is 14 residues long. Profiled with immunoSEQ multiplex PCR; TCRdb holds only in-frame clones, not every one. The sample includes about 32,000 clones, around 83% of them seen just once. The origin of this receptor is a human donor with breast cancer. Specimen: lymph node tissue, collected from a patient treated with IRX-2 immunotherapy. The chain joins TRBV12-2 to TRBJ2-7; TRBD2, as called in the table, went unchecked against the DNA. TRBV12-2 is a listed pseudogene. The CDR3 nucleotides read TGTGCAAGTCGCTTTGGGAGGCGGGACTACGAGCAGTACTTC. Its protein is CASRFGRRDYEQYF.